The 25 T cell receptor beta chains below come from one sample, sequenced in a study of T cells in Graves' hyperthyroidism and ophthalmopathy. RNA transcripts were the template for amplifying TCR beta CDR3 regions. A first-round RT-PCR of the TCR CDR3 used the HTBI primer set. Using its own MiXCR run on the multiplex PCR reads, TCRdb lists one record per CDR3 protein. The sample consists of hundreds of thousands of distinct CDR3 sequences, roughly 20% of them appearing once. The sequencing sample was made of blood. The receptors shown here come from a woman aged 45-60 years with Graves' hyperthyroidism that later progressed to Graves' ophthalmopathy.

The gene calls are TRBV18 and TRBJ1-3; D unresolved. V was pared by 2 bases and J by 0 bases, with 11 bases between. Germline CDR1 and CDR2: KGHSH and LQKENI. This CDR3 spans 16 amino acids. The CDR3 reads CASSPNQLVSGNTIYF. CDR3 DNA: TGTGCCAGCTCACCAAACCAACTAGTCTCTGGAAACACCATATATTTT.

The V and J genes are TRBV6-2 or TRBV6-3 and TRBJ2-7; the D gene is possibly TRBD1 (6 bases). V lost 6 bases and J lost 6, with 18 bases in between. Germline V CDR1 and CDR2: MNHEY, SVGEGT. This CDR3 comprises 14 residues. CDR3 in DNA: TGTGCCAGCAGCCGGACAGTCGTCCGTCTCGAGCAGTACTTC. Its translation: CASSRTVVRLEQYF.

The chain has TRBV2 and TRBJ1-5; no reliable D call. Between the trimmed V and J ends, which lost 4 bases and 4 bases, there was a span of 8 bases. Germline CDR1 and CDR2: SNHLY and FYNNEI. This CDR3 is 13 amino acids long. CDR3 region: CASSGTPNQPQHF. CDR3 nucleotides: TGTGCCAGCAGTGGGACTCCGAATCAGCCCCAGCATTTT.

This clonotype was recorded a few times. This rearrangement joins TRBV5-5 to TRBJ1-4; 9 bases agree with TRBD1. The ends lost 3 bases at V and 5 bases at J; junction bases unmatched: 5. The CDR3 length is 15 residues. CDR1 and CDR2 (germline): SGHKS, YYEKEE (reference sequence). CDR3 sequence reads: CASSWGQGKNEKLFF. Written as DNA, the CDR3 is TGTGCCAGCAGCTGGGGACAGGGTAAAAATGAAAAACTGTTTTTT.

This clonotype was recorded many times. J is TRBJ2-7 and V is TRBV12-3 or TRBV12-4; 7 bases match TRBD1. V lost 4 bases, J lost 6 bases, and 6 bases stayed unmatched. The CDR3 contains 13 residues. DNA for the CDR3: TGTGCCAGCAGTTCACAGGGGTTCCGCGAGCAGTACTTC. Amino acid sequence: CASSSQGFREQYF.

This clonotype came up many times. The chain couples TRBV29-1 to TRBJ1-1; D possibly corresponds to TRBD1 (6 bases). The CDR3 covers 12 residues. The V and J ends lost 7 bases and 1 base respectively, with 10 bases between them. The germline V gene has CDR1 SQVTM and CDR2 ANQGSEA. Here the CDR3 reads CSGDRTNTEAFF. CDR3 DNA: TGCAGCGGTGACAGGACGAACACTGAAGCTTTCTTT.

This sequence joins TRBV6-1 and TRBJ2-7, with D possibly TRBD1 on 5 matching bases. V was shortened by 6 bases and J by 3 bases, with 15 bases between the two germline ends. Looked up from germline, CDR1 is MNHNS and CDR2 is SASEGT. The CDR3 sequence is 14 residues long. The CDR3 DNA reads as TGTGCCAGCAGCCTATCGACAGCTTTCTACGAGCAGTACTTC. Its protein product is CASSLSTAFYEQYF.

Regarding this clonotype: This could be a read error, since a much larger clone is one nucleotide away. The CDR3 sequence: CAGSPRSHQKTQYF. The CDR3 DNA reads as TGTGCCGGCTCGCCTAGGTCCCATCAAAAGACCCAGTACTTC. The rearrangement uses TRBV18 and TRBJ2-5, with D unresolved. CDR1 is KGHSH, CDR2 LQKENI, per germline. This CDR3 comprises 14 residues. The complete variable domain, with remaining parts taken from reference TRBV18 and TRBJ2-5, reads NAGVMQNPRHLVRRRGQEARLRCSPMKGHSHVYWYRQLPEEGLKFMVYLQKENIIDESGMPKERFSAEFPKEGPSILRIQQVVRGDSAAYFCAGSPRSHQKTQYFGPGTRLLVL.

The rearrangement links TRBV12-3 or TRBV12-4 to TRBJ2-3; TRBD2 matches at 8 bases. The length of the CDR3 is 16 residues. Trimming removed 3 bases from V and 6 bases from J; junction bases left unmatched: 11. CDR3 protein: CASSFATSADPDTQYF. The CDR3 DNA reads TGTGCCAGCAGTTTTGCGACTAGCGCGGATCCGGATACGCAGTATTTT.

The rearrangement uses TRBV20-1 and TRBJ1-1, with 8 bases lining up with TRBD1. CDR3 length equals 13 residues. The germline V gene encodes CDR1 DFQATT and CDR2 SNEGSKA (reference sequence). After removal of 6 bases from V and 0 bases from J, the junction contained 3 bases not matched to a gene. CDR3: CSAADRVNTEAFF. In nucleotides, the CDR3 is TGCAGTGCGGCGGACAGGGTGAACACTGAAGCTTTCTTT.

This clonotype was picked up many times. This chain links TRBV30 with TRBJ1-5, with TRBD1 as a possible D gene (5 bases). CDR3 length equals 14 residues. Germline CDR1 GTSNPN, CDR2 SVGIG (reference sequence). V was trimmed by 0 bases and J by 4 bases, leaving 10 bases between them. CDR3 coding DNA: TGTGCCTGGAGTGTCGGGGGAATGAATCAGCCCCAGCATTTT. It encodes CAWSVGGMNQPQHF.

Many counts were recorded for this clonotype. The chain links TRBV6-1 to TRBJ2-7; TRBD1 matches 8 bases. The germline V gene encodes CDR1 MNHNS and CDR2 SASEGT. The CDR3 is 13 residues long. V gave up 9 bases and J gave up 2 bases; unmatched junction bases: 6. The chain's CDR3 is CASHLGQAYEQYF. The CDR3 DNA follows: TGTGCCAGTCATCTGGGACAGGCCTACGAGCAGTACTTC.

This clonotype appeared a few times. CDR3 sequence (DNA): TGCAGCGTTATCACATATTTGGCAGGAATTTCCTACAATGAGCAGTTCTTC. Translating it yields CSVITYLAGISYNEQFF. The genes are TRBV29-1 and TRBJ2-1, with D unresolved. V gave up 5 bases and J gave up 1 base, with 21 bases separating them. The CDR3 totals 17 residues. Per germline, CDR1 SQVTM and CDR2 ANQGSEA.

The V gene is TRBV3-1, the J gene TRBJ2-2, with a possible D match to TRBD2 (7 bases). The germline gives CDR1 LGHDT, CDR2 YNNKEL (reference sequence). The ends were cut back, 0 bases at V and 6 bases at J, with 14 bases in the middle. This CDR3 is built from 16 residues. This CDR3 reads CASSQEPGGRAGELFF. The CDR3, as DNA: TGTGCCAGCAGCCAAGAACCCGGGGGGCGGGCCGGGGAGCTGTTTTTT.

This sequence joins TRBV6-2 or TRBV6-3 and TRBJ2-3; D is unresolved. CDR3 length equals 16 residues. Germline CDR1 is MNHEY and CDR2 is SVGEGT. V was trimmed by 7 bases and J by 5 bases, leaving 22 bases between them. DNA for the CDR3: TGTGCCAGCACGAACCCCTCGGGCCTTAGAGGAGATACGCAGTATTTT. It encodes CASTNPSGLRGDTQYF.

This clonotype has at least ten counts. The CDR3 sequence: CASSQGSGATNEKLFF. The DNA for the CDR3 is TGTGCCAGCAGCCAAGGGTCAGGGGCCACTAATGAAAAACTGTTTTTT. The V and J genes are TRBV3-1 and TRBJ1-4, with D perhaps TRBD1 (6 bases). V was clipped by 1 base and J by 2 bases, with 11 bases between them. Germline-derived CDR1 and CDR2 are LGHDT and YNNKEL (reference sequence). CDR3 length: 16 residues. Full variable domain (rest looked up from reference TRBV3-1 and TRBJ1-4): DTAVSQTPKYLVTQMGNDKSIKCEQNLGHDTMYWYKQDSKKFLKIMFSYNNKELIINETVPNRFSPKSPDKAHLNLHINSLELGDSAVYFCASSQGSGATNEKLFFGSGTQLSVL.

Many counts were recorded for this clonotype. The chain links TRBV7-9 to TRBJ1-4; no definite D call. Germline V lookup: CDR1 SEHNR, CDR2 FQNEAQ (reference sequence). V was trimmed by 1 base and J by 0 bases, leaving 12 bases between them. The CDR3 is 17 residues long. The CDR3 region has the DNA TGTGCCAGCAGCTTAGAACTAAGTTTGGCAACTAATGAAAAACTGTTTTTT. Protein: CASSLELSLATNEKLFF.

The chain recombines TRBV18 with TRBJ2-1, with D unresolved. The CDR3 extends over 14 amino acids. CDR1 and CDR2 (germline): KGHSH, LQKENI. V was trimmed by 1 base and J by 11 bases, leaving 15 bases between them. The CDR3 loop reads CASSPRSEAIKQFF. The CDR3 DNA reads TGTGCCAGCTCACCACGATCGGAAGCGATCAAGCAGTTCTTC.

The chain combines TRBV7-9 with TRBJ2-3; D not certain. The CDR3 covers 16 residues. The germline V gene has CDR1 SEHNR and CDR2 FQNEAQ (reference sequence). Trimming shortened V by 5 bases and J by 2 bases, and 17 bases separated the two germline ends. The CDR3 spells CASSQDLSQPTDTQYF. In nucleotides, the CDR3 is TGTGCCAGCAGCCAAGATCTTTCTCAACCCACAGATACGCAGTATTTT.

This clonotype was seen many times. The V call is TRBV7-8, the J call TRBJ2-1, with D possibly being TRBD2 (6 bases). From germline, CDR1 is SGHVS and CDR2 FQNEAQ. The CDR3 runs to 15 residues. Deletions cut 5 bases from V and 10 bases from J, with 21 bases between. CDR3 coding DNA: TGTGCCAGCAGCCCCGACTGGGATCTAGCGCAAGAGCAGTTCTTC. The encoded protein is CASSPDWDLAQEQFF.

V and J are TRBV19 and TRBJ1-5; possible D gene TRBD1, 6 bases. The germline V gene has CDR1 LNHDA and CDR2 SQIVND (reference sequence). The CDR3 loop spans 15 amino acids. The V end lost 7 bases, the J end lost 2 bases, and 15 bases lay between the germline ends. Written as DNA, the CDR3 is TGTGCCAGTACGGACCAGGGGCTCGGCAATCAGCCCCAGCATTTT. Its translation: CASTDQGLGNQPQHF.

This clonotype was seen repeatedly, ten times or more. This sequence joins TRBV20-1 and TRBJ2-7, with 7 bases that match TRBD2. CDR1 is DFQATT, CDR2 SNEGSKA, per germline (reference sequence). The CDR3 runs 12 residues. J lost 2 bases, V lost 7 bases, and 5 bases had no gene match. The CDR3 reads CSGERGAYEQYF. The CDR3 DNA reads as TGCAGTGGGGAGCGGGGAGCCTACGAGCAGTACTTC.

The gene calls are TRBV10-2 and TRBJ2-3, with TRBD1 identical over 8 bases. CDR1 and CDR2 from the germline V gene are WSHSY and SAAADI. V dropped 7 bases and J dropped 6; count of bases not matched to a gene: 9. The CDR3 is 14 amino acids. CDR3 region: CASMSGGAGDTQYF. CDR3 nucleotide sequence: TGCGCCAGCATGTCAGGGGGCGCGGGGGATACGCAGTATTTT.

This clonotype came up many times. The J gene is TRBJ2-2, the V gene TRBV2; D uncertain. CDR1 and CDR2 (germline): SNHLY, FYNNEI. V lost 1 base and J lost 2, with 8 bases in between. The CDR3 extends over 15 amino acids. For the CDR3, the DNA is TGTGCCAGCAGTGAAGTGGGCGGAAACACCGGGGAGCTGTTTTTT. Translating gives CASSEVGGNTGELFF.

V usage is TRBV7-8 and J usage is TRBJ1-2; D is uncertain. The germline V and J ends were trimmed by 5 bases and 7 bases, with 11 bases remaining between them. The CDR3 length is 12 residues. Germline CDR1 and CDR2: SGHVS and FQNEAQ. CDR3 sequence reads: CASSLRDIGYTF. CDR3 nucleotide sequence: TGTGCCAGCAGCCTCAGAGACATTGGCTACACCTTC.